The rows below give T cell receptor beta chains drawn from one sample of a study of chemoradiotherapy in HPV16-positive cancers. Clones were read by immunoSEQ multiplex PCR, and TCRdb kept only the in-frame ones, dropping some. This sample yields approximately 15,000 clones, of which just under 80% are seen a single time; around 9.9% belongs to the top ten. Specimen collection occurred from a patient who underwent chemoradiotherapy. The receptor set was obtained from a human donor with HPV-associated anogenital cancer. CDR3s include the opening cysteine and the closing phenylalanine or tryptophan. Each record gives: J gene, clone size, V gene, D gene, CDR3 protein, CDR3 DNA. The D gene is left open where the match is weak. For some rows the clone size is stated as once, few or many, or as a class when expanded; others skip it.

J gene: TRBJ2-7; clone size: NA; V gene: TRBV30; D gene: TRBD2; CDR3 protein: CAWSRSTSGGVNEQYF; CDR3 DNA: TGTGCCTGGAGCCGTTCGACTAGCGGGGGGGTAAACGAGCAGTACTTC
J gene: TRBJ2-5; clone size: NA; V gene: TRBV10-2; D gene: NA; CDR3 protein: CASSETGQETQYF; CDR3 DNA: TGCGCCAGCAGTGAGACTGGACAAGAGACCCAGTACTTC
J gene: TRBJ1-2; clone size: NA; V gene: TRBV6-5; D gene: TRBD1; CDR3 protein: CASSYDSTGYYGYTF; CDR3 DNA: TGTGCCAGCAGTTACGATTCGACAGGGTACTATGGCTACACCTTC
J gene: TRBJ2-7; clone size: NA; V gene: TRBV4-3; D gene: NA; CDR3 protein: CASSQVRQSYEQYF; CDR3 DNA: TGCGCCAGCAGCCAAGTCCGGCAATCCTACGAGCAGTACTTC
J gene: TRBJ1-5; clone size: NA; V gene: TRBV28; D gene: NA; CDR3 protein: CASRSNQPQHF; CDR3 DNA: TGTGCCAGCAGGTCTAATCAGCCCCAGCATTTT
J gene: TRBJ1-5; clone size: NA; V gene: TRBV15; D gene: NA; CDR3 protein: CATSIDRNQPQHF; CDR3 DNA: TGTGCCACCAGCATCGACAGGAATCAGCCCCAGCATTTT
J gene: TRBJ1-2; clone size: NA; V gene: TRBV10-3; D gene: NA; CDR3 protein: CAISGAGGPYGYTF; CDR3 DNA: TGTGCCATCAGTGGGGCGGGGGGGCCCTACGGCTACACCTTC
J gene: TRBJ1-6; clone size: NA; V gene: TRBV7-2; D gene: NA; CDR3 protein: CASSLLPANSPLHF; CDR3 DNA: TGTGCCAGCAGCTTGCTACCGGCGAATTCACCCCTCCACTTT
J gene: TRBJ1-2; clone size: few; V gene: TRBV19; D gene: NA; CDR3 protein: CASSLGQQFTRGYTF; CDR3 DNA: TGTGCCAGTAGTCTCGGACAGCAGTTTACTCGTGGCTACACCTTC
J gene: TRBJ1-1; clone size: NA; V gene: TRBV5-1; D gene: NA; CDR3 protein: CASSLLTGRGNTEAFF; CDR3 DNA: TGCGCCAGCAGCTTACTAACCGGGAGGGGGAACACTGAAGCTTTCTTT
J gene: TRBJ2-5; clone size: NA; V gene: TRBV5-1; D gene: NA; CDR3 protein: CASSLAAGRQWETQYF; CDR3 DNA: TGCGCCAGCAGCTTGGCCGCGGGGAGACAGTGGGAGACCCAGTACTTC
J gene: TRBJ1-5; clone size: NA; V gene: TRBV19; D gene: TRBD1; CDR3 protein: CASRRTGLDGQPQHF; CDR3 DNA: TGTGCCAGTAGAAGGACAGGGCTTGACGGCCAGCCCCAGCATTTT
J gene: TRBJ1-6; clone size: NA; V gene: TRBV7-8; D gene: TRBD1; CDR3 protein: CASSFDRERNSPLHF; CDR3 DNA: TGTGCCAGCAGCTTTGACAGGGAGAGGAATTCACCCCTCCACTTT
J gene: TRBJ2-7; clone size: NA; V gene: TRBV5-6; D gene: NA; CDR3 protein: CASSLVGRGSYEQYF; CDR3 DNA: TGTGCCAGCAGCTTGGTCGGCAGGGGATCCTACGAGCAGTACTTC
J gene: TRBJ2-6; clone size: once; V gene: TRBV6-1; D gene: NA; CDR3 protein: CASSDPRGSGANVLTF; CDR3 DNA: TGTGCCAGCAGTGACCCCCGGGGCTCTGGGGCCAACGTCCTGACTTTC
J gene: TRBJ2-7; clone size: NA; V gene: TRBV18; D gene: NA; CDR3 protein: CASSPDGTPKLSYEQYF; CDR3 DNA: TGTGCCAGCTCACCAGACGGGACGCCTAAGTTATCCTACGAGCAGTACTTC
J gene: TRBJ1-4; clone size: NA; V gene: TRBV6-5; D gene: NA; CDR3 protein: CASSDANRGEKLFF; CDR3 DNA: TGTGCCAGCAGTGACGCAAATAGGGGTGAAAAACTGTTTTTT
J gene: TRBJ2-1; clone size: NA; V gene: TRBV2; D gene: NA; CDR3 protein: CASIRIGNEQFF; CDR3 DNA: TGTGCCAGCATCCGGATAGGCAATGAGCAGTTCTTC
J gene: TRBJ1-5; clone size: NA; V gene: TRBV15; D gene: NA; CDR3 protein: CATQFGGDQPQHF; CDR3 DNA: TGTGCCACTCAATTCGGCGGGGATCAGCCCCAGCATTTT
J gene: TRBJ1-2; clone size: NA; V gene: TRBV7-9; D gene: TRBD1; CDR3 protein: CASSPQGAGYTF; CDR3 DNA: TGTGCCAGCAGTCCACAGGGGGCCGGCTACACCTTC
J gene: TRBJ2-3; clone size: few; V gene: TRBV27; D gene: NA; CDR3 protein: CASSTRTDTQYF; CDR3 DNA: TGTGCCAGCAGTACTCGCACAGATACGCAGTATTTT
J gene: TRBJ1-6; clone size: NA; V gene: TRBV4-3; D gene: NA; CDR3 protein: CASSQELGSGHTLHF; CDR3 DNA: TGCGCCAGCAGCCAAGAATTGGGGTCGGGACACACCCTCCACTTT
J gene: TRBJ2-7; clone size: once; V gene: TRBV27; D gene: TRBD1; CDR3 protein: CASRGTGDNYEQYF; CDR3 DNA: TGTGCCAGCAGGGGGACAGGGGACAACTACGAGCAGTACTTC
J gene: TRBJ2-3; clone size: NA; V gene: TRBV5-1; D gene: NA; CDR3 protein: CASSLAASGRSHTQYF; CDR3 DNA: TGCGCCAGCAGCTTGGCCGCCAGCGGCCGTAGTCATACGCAGTATTTT
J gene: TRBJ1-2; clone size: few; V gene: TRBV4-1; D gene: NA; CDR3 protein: CASSQDRTVGYGYTF; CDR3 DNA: TGCGCCAGCAGCCAAGATCGAACAGTCGGCTATGGCTACACCTTC
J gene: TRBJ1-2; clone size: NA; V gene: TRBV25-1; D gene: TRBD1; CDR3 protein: CASSITGVGGYTF; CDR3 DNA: TGTGCCAGCAGTATCACAGGGGTTGGTGGCTACACCTTC